This TCR beta chain is from a study of control samples from healthy donors and cancer patients (dated by TCRdb to 2018 to 2020). Inclusive of the bounding cysteine and phenylalanine, the CDR3 is 14 residues long. The only DNA kept is the CDR3, 42 bases in frame from the first base. According to the germline V gene, CDR1 reads LGHNA and CDR2 reads YNFKEQ. V sheds 0 bases and J sheds 2 bases, leaving 5 bases between their ends. To prepare the library, the immunoSEQ multiplex PCR assay was applied. TCRdb re-hosts the immuneACCESS table, in-frame sequences only. Its copies lack some clones; in the studies checked, an unresolved V gene accounts for under half of them, and the cause for the rest is not known. This sample comprises 100,000 to 150,000 clones, approximately 94% of them detected only once. The ten biggest clones cover about 1.7% of the sample. A remark on this clone: There is no known antigen for this receptor. It has no much larger one-base neighbor in the sample; base qualities were not kept.

Sequenced input: PBMCs. The rearrangement combines TRBV4-2 with TRBJ1-3, with TRBD1 tentatively as D gene (5 bases match). The sequence was collected from a man aged 50 to 59 with head and neck cancer. The CDR3 in this case is CASSQETAGNTIYF. At the DNA level, the sequence is TGTGCCAGCAGCCAAGAGACAGCTGGAAACACCATATATTTT.